What follows is one T cell receptor (beta chain) and its context. Its matching antigen is unknown. These data are taken from a study of cytomegalovirus exposure and HLA in healthy donors. Study observations and caveats: For TCR beta chains, V- and J-gene trimming was later linked to a missense DCLRE1C variant.

V lost 4 bases and J lost 2; bases outside the gene matches: 5. From germline, CDR1 is MNHNS and CDR2 SASEGT. The CDR3 is 14 residues long. 13 Jbeta primers and 60 Vbeta primers were used for the PCR. Here immunoSEQ multiplex PCR was the method, and the copy in TCRdb shows in-frame clones only, minus some. The table for this sample gives 95,000 to 150,000 clones. The receptor comes from a young man in good health and CMV-seronegative. The source material was PBMCs. The gene calls are TRBV6-1 and TRBJ2-7, with 7 positions matching TRBD2. The CDR3: CASSGEGPTYEQYF. The CDR3 DNA is TGTGCCAGCAGTGGGGAGGGGCCAACCTACGAGCAGTACTTC.